This is a list of T cell receptor beta chains from one sample in a study of blood T cell repertoires in COVID-19. Using immunoSEQ multiplex PCR, the repertoire was profiled, and TCRdb retains in-frame clones only, with some absent. Among fewer than 200,000 clones listed, more than 80% were seen once. Source material: peripheral blood. These receptors were obtained from a woman aged 60 to 75 with acute or convalescent COVID-19. CDR3s include the opening cysteine and the closing phenylalanine or tryptophan. A D gene is named only where the DNA matches it firmly. For some rows the clone size is stated as once, few or many, or as a class when expanded; others skip it.

NA	NA	TRBV7-9	TRBJ2-3	CASSSRGLAGTLTDTQYF	TGTGCCAGCAGCTCCAGGGGGCTAGCGGGAACCCTCACAGATACGCAGTATTTT
TRBD1	NA	TRBV5-6	TRBJ2-3	CASSLRIGGIDTQYF	TGTGCCAGCAGCTTGAGGATAGGGGGCATAGATACGCAGTATTTT
NA	NA	TRBV5-1	TRBJ2-3	CASASENTDTQYF	TGCGCCAGCGCTAGCGAGAACACAGATACGCAGTATTTT
NA	NA	TRBV2	TRBJ1-1	CASSVNGRAEAFF	TGTGCCAGCAGTGTAAATGGGAGGGCTGAAGCTTTCTTT
NA	NA	TRBV5-4	TRBJ1-1	CASSLFGQNTEAFF	TGTGCCAGCAGCTTGTTCGGACAGAACACTGAAGCTTTCTTT
NA	NA	TRBV19	TRBJ2-7	CASSKQRSSYEQYF	TGTGCCAGTAGTAAACAGCGGAGTTCCTACGAGCAGTACTTC
NA	once	TRBV19	TRBJ2-3	CASSILGTSTDTQYF	TGTGCCAGTAGTATTTTGGGGACAAGCACAGATACGCAGTATTTT
NA	NA	TRBV7-9	TRBJ2-1	CASSFQALEGNEQFF	TGTGCCAGCAGCTTTCAGGCCTTGGAGGGCAATGAGCAGTTCTTC
TRBD1	NA	TRBV7-8	TRBJ1-1	CASSVGQLTEAFF	TGTGCCAGCAGCGTGGGACAGCTCACTGAAGCTTTCTTT
NA	NA	TRBV21-1	TRBJ2-1	CASSKVASPNNEQFF	TGTGCCAGCAGCAAAGTGGCTAGCCCGAACAATGAGCAGTTCTTC
NA	NA	TRBV27	TRBJ2-1	CASSSPTGFNEQFF	TGTGCCAGCAGTTCCCCCACAGGGTTCAATGAGCAGTTCTTC
TRBD1	NA	TRBV28	TRBJ2-2	CASSLGTGVTGELFF	TGTGCCAGCAGTTTAGGGACAGGGGTCACCGGGGAGCTGTTTTTT
NA	NA	TRBV4-1	TRBJ1-2	CASSQVTGNYGYTF	TGCGCCAGCAGCCAAGTAACCGGGAACTATGGCTACACCTTC
NA	once	TRBV24-1	TRBJ2-5	CATTPQDSRAQETQYF	TGTGCCACCACCCCGCAGGACTCTCGGGCACAAGAGACCCAGTACTTC
TRBD1	NA	TRBV28	TRBJ1-2	CASSLGGQGVYGYTF	TGTGCCAGCAGTTTGGGGGGACAGGGGGTCTATGGCTACACCTTC
NA	NA	TRBV12-3/TRBV12-4	TRBJ1-2	CASSLDGYGYTF	TGTGCCAGCAGTTTAGACGGCTATGGCTACACCTTC
NA	NA	TRBV28	TRBJ1-1	CASSLLRNTEAFF	TGTGCCAGCAGTTTATTGAGGAACACTGAAGCTTTCTTT